These 11 T cell receptor beta chains were sequenced from one sample in a study of T cell changes during pregnancy in multiple sclerosis. Here immunoSEQ multiplex PCR was the method, and the copy in TCRdb shows in-frame clones only, minus some. This repertoire shows 45,000 to 65,000 clones, 80% to 95% found once; its top ten account for roughly 0.59%. The sequences come from CD4+ T cells from peripheral blood mononuclear cells, collected after pregnancy. Source of these receptors: a female donor with multiple sclerosis, enrolled in a pregnancy study.

The J gene is TRBJ2-4, the V gene TRBV7-2; 7 nucleotides match TRBD2. This CDR3 has 13 residues. Losses at the gene ends were 0 bases for V and 8 bases for J; bases not matched to a gene: 1. Germline V CDR1 and CDR2: SGHTA, FQGNSA. CDR3 protein: CASSLAGRDIQYF. CDR3 nucleotide sequence: TGTGCCAGCAGCTTAGCGGGGAGGGACATTCAGTACTTC.

CDR3 amino acids: CASSMDRAAQYF. The CDR3 DNA reads TGCGCCAGCAGTATGGACAGGGCGGCCCAGTACTTC. V gene TRBV4-3 combines with J gene TRBJ2-5, with TRBD1 identical over 8 bases. After removal of 6 bases from V and 9 bases from J, the junction contained 6 bases not matched to a gene. The CDR3 sequence is 12 residues long. Germline CDR1 is LGHNA and CDR2 is YSLEER.

The V call is TRBV2, the J call TRBJ1-4; TRBD1 aligns across 7 bases. The CDR3 has 14 amino acids. The germline V gene has CDR1 SNHLY and CDR2 FYNNEI. The trim removed 10 bases at V and 4 bases at J, leaving 9 bases unmatched. The CDR3 reads CANTVDRVNEKLFF. The CDR3, as DNA: TGTGCCAACACGGTCGACAGGGTTAATGAAAAACTGTTTTTT.

As concerns this clone: The same CDR3 is also encoded by other DNA sequences in this sample. CDR3: CASSRLSGGGNTEAFF. The CDR3 DNA follows: TGTGCCAGCTCACGGCTGAGCGGGGGAGGAAACACTGAAGCTTTCTTT. V gene TRBV18 combines with J gene TRBJ1-1; a weak D match, TRBD1 (5 bases). The CDR3 runs to 16 residues. V gave up 4 bases and J gave up 2 bases, with 17 bases separating them. Germline V gene lookup returns CDR1 KGHSH and CDR2 LQKENI.

This clone was counted between two and nine times. The chain carries TRBV27 and TRBJ1-1; D remains ambiguous. V shed 5 bases and J shed 5 bases, with 12 bases lying between them. The CDR3 runs to 13 residues. CDR1 MNHEY and CDR2 SMNVEV come from the germline V gene (reference sequence). CDR3 region: CASSVTGRTEAFF. The CDR3 DNA is TGTGCCAGCAGTGTTACGGGAAGGACTGAAGCTTTCTTT.

The chain combines TRBV18 with TRBJ2-6; D remains ambiguous. The CDR3 is 15 residues long. In germline, CDR1 is KGHSH, CDR2 LQKENI. Trimming took off 3 bases at V and 2 bases at J, with 8 bases between the two ends. The DNA for the CDR3 is TGTGCCAGCTCACCCATGGGCGCTGGGGCCAACGTCCTGACTTTC. The encoded protein is CASSPMGAGANVLTF.

The chain uses TRBV4-2 and TRBJ2-7; 7 nucleotides match TRBD2. The V segment lost 0 bases and the J segment 5 bases; nucleotides outside the gene matches: 10. This CDR3 region has 16 residues. The V gene's germline CDR1 is LGHNA and CDR2 YNFKEQ. As DNA, the CDR3 is TGTGCCAGCAGCCAAGATGAGGGCGGGAGAGACGACGAGCAGTACTTC. Protein: CASSQDEGGRDDEQYF.

V usage is TRBV7-9 and J usage is TRBJ2-4; tentatively, D is TRBD1 (6 bases). V was clipped by 5 bases and J by 1 base, with 9 bases between them. Germline CDR1 is SEHNR and CDR2 is FQNEAQ (reference sequence). This CDR3 region has 14 residues. This chain's CDR3 is CASSQDSAKNIQYF. CDR3 sequence (DNA): TGTGCCAGCAGCCAGGACAGTGCCAAAAACATTCAGTACTTC.

The chain recombines TRBV30 with TRBJ1-3, with D unresolved. Germline loops: CDR1 GTSNPN, CDR2 SVGIG (reference sequence). Trimming took 4 bases from V and 1 from J, leaving 8 bases between them. CDR3 length equals 13 residues. The CDR3 DNA follows: TGTGCCTGGAACGGGATTTCTGGAAACACCATATATTTT. Its translation is CAWNGISGNTIYF.

The chain couples TRBV6-5 to TRBJ1-2, with 9 bases fitting TRBD1. The V gene end was trimmed by 4 bases and the J gene end by 8 bases; junction bases not matched to a gene: 11. This CDR3 has 15 residues. Germline V gives CDR1 MNHEY, CDR2 SVGAGI. This chain's CDR3 is CASSWDRVNSGGYTF. CDR3 sequence (DNA): TGTGCCAGCAGTTGGGACAGGGTTAATTCGGGAGGCTACACCTTC.

This sequence joins TRBV11-2 and TRBJ2-1; TRBD2 aligns across 12 bases. CDR1 is SGHAT and CDR2 is FQNNGV in the germline V gene. This CDR3 contains 17 residues. Germline trimming cut 5 bases from V and 4 bases from J; bases unmatched to any gene: 9. CDR3 loop: CASSPRLAGVGYNEQFF. CDR3 in DNA: TGTGCCAGCAGCCCCCGACTAGCGGGAGTCGGTTACAATGAGCAGTTCTTC. Full variable domain (remainder filled in from reference TRBV11-2 and TRBJ2-1): EAGVAQSPRYKIIEKRQSVAFWCNPISGHATLYWYQQILGQGPKLLIQFQNNGVVDDSQLPKDRFSAERLKGVDSTLKIQPAKLEDSAVYLCASSPRLAGVGYNEQFFGPGTRLTVL.